These 2 T cell receptor beta chains share one sample of origin, sequenced in a study of PD-1 blockade in classical Hodgkin lymphoma. Clones were read by immunoSEQ multiplex PCR, and TCRdb kept only the in-frame ones, dropping some. The sample has about 33,000 clones, about 70% seen once. Stated time point: cycle 4 day 1 (C4D1), after about 6 weeks of nivolumab. Each patient relapsed following autologous stem cell transplantation, and prior brentuximab vedotin exposure differed. Material: peripheral blood mononuclear cells (PBMCs), obtained before the fourth cycle of nivolumab. Every receptor here comes from a human donor with classical Hodgkin lymphoma.

The rearrangement links TRBV28 to TRBJ2-5, with 9 bases fitting TRBD2. CDR1 MDHEN and CDR2 SYDVKM come from the germline V gene. V was pared by 3 bases and J by 1 base, with 9 bases of the junction left unmatched. The CDR3 totals 17 residues. The CDR3 is CASSFPVAGVLQETQYF. The CDR3 DNA sequence: TGTGCCAGCAGTTTCCCGGTAGCGGGAGTCCTCCAAGAGACCCAGTACTTC.

The J gene is TRBJ1-2, the V gene TRBV15, with a tentative D call TRBD1 (6 bases). The CDR3 contains 16 residues. Germline V lookup: CDR1 LNHNV, CDR2 YYDKDF (reference sequence). V lost 0 bases and J lost 5, with 16 bases in between. The CDR3 loop reads CATSRDRGLGPYGYTF. The DNA of the CDR3 is TGTGCCACCAGCAGAGATCGGGGGCTGGGCCCATATGGCTACACCTTC.